The source of this T cell receptor (beta chain) is a study of shared T cell receptors in the human thymus. The method was immunoSEQ multiplex PCR; TCRdb's version includes in-frame clones alone and lacks a portion of them. This table has hundreds of thousands of clones, 85% to 90% appearing once. CDR3 size: 15 residues. Germline V CDR1 and CDR2: SEHNR, FQNEAQ (reference sequence). Trimming cost V 2 bases and J 0 bases; bases outside gene matches: 3. These data are also associated with another study on human thymus T cells.

The sequence was collected from a boy under three years old with a congenital heart defect. The chain links TRBV7-9 to TRBJ1-1; 7 bases are a match to TRBD1. The sample taken for sequencing was thymocytes. Here the CDR3 reads CASSLQGEMNTEAFF. The CDR3 DNA is TGTGCCAGCAGCTTACAGGGGGAGATGAACACTGAAGCTTTCTTT. Looking up the rest from reference TRBV7-9 and TRBJ1-1 gives the full variable domain: DTGVSQNPRHKITKRGQNVTFRCDPISEHNRLYWYRQTLGQGPEFLTYFQNEAQLEKSRLLSDRFSAERPKGSFSTLEIQRTEQGDSAMYLCASSLQGEMNTEAFFGQGTRLTVV.